Sequencing of this TCR beta chain was carried out in a study of shared clonotypes between healthy human individuals (dated by TCRdb to 2018 to 2020). Broadly, across the study: The cohort included a few men and two women between 18 and 49 years of age. For each donor, CD4 naive and CD4 memory were each given three plates, CD8 naive was given two plates, and CD8 memory was given one plate. To estimate repertoire size and how much clonotypes are shared between individuals, the study performed deep sequencing of blood TCR repertoires from roughly five healthy adults. Different laboratories and diverse techniques were used to prepare libraries and sequence TCR repertoires, to increase sequencing depth and limit assay-specific biases. Per donor, leukapheresis produced somewhere between about 0.94 and 8.9 billion PBMCs. The paper as a whole reports these results and caveats: Higher generation probabilities were observed for clonotypes shared by all four sorted-subset donors than for non-shared clonotypes. Because the study included only a small number of donors, the genetic and exposure-history diversity represented was limited. Sharing across several donors was observed for roughly 5.4% of naive CD4, 3% to 3.5% of naive CD8, over 2% of memory CD4, and roughly 0.4% of memory CD8 clonotypes. Estimated clonotype richness was generally larger for naive than for memory subsets. Based on pairwise subsampling, the degree of clonotype sharing among donors was expected to be affected by sequencing depth. Only blood was sampled, and tissue TCR repertoires likely differ from those in blood. Rarefaction of sorted-subset datasets indicated incomplete sequencing despite the large sequencing depth.

Looking up the germline V gene yields CDR1 SGDLS and CDR2 YYNGEE. V was cut back by 4 bases and J by 8 bases, leaving a gap of 18 bases between them. The CDR3 contains 15 residues, cysteine and phenylalanine counted. Of the read, only the CDR3 DNA is kept; its 45 bases are in frame from base 1. For the CD8 naive samples, CD45RO-negative cells were positively selected for CCR7, yielding a CD45RA+CCR7+ population from which TemRA cells were excluded. Donors were healthy HIV-negative adults with no recently reported acute infections or vaccinations. Every donor was a Caucasian adult living in Nashville, Tennessee, USA. Blood was obtained by leukapheresis, after which PBMCs were separated by Ficoll-Histopaque density gradient centrifugation and cryopreserved in liquid nitrogen vapor phase. Purity and quantity of every magnetically sorted T cell population were checked by analytical flow cytometry. Each sorted fraction had its genomic DNA isolated and then quantified by UV absorbance on a Nanodrop 2000c.

TCR CDR3 regions were amplified from genomic DNA by multiplex PCR using the deep immunoSEQ assay. For each cell subset, the extracted genomic DNA was distributed evenly across all wells of several immunoSEQ 96-well plates, and each plate served as one replicate. For sorted subsets, around 200 ng genomic DNA, equal to about 30,000 T cell genomes, was loaded into each replicate PCR. Purified libraries were quantified with a Qubit 3.0 fluorometer, sized on a Bioanalyzer 2100, and re-quantified with the KAPA Library Quantification kit. Every immunoSEQ 96-well plate was sequenced on a dedicated single-read 150-cycle Illumina NextSeq 550 flow cell. The paper's processing steps were these. The immunoSEQ output contained only junctional sequences without quality scores, so filtering could not match that applied to full-length reads. To assign V/J genes and CDR3, sequences were annotated against IMGT germline references using PyIR, a Python wrapper for IgBLAST v1.9. Reads with weak V/J assignments (E-value above 1e-6), missing CDR3, stop codons, out-of-frame junctions, or ambiguous translated residues were removed. V3J clonotypes were defined as sequences sharing an identical inferred V gene, J gene, and CDR3 amino acid sequence. The percentage overlap between two repertoires was calculated by dividing the number of shared unique clonotypes by the size of the smaller repertoire. Three approaches were used to assess repertoire richness: RTK rarefaction, the Chao1 estimator, and Recon v2.1 estimates of unobserved clonotypes. OLGA was used to compute generation probabilities for all TCRbeta clonotypes that the gDNA method yielded from several donors. This is the immuneACCESS table as TCRdb keeps it, with only in-frame sequences that have V and J called. A part of the clones is gone; compared with another copy, unresolved V genes explain less than half, and the rest is unexplained. V and J calls and clone size are given by that table; D and trimming were obtained from the DNA. The sample data list 2 million to 2.5 million clones, and about 95% of these were observed just once. The ten largest clones take up 1.1% of the sample.

On this clone: Its antigen is not yet known. Nothing much larger sits one base from this clone, and base qualities are not available.

Material: naive CD8+ T cells sorted from blood. What the cell subset or site label conveys for this sample: CD45RA+CCR7+. This chain is built from TRBV9 and TRBJ1-4; the D gene assignment is ambiguous. The receptor's source is a man aged 18 to 29 in good health. CDR3 sequence: CASSSLDGVYEKLFF. In nucleotide form, the sequence is TGTGCCAGCAGCTCCTTGGACGGGGTTTACGAAAAACTGTTTTTT.